The clone carrying this TCR beta chain was detected only a few times. This entry belongs to a study of response to subunit inactivated influenza vaccine. The germline V gene has CDR1 PRHDT and CDR2 FYEKMQ (reference sequence). The J segment lost 2 bases and the V segment lost 4 bases, leaving 5 bases of the junction unmatched. CDR3 length: 15 amino acids. TCRdb recomputed calls from the RT-PCR reads with MiXCR, one row per CDR3 protein. The sample lists roughly 500,000 distinct CDR3 sequences; less than 25% were seen once. These records were also assigned to another study, of T cells expressing NK-cell markers. That paper notes: TCR beta libraries carry UMIs added by 5'RACE template switching. HCMV specificity of the expanded NKG2C+ T cell clones stayed unclear.

The rearrangement joins TRBV13 to TRBJ2-1; 7 bases agree with TRBD2. The sample consisted of CD4+ T cells sorted from PBMCs, taken approximately 13 days after vaccination. The receptor comes from a man between 45 and 60 years old who received an inactivated influenza vaccine. The DNA for the CDR3 is TGTGCCAGCAGCTACGGGCGGGAGCCCTACAATGAGCAGTTCTTC. Its translation is CASSYGREPYNEQFF.